The present entry profiles one T cell receptor beta chain with its context. This receptor's antigen is unknown. With a much larger clone just one base away, this may be a read error. The conserved phenylalanine or tryptophan is not found at the CDR3 terminus, so this likely reflects a read error. It is unclear where the CDR3 begins or ends on the DNA, so no DNA is shown, and the CDR3 is as TCRdb lists it. Libraries of naive CD8 T cells were built from around 18,000 to 910,000 sorted cells, with 10%, 30% or 50% of the purified RNA used. Naive CD8 T cells, defined as CD8+CD4-CCR7+CD45RA+, were FACS-sorted into RLT Plus buffer on a BD FACSAria II. To test detection sensitivity, Jurkat RNA equivalent to under 12 TCR copies was spiked into samples of about 19,000-1,100,000 naive CD8 T cells. Enrichment of CD8 T cells was done with RosetteSep CD8+ T Cell Enrichment Cocktail plus Ficoll-Paque, and ACK red cell lysis came afterward.

These data belong to a study of molecular identifiers for immune sequencing clone quantification (dated by TCRdb to between 2018 and 2020). Study-level background: For a replicate experiment, RNA from approximately 20,000 or 100,000 naive CD8 T cells was divided into five aliquots, and four of the five aliquots were sequenced. The study was a methods study using CD8 T cells to benchmark molecular-identifier clustering-based TCR repertoire sequencing (MIDCIRS) and TCR RNA copy counting.

Preparation of the library involved PCR. Sequencing took place on an Illumina HiSeq 4000. Bulk TCR libraries were generated as previously described, with the TCR primers listed in Table S5 used. Total RNA was purified with the Qiagen AllPrep DNA/RNA kit. Before analysis, reads from multiple sequencing runs of the same library were pooled. As for how the authors treated the data: Only reads with exact TCR constant sequence were kept, trimmed to 150 nt, and grouped by their 12-nt molecular barcodes. Reads inside each barcode group were sub-clustered using a 15% Levenshtein threshold, and a quality-weighted consensus sequence was constructed for each RNA molecule. Non-functional sequences were removed, as were lower-count sequences one edit away from another. Based on a fit of two negative binomial distributions, barcode sub-clusters having less than 20% of the maximum read count were discarded. TCRdb itself trimmed the public reads at Q25 with fastp, ran MiXCR and retained productive beta chains. Every distinct CDR3 protein forms one entry, paired with its most common genes and DNA. None of the V and J calls come from the authors' own analysis; TCRdb made them. Within this sample are about 70,000 distinct CDR3 sequences, with around 18% of them counted one time only. The top ten constitute 1.5% to 1.8% of the sample.

Overall results and qualifications from the work: Highly expanded clone sizes could be underestimated because identical TCR molecules may share a barcode. The naive libraries included spiked-in Jurkat TCR RNA (about ten copies' worth), and this Jurkat TCR RNA is not part of the donor repertoire. Modeling estimated about three recovered TCR RNA copies per cell, compared with 9.5 to 10 by digital PCR, which implies 30% to 35% capture efficiency. When barcode sub-clustering was not used, chimeric consensus sequences inflated TCR diversity, with chimeras reaching as high as 47%. In CMV-specific effector cells, over 99% of molecules were held by clones above 20 RNA copies, whereas under 1% of molecules were held by such clones in naive cells. A single cell's worth of spiked-in Jurkat TCR RNA was reported detectable even among about a million naive CD8 T cells.

The TCR comes from a human donor in good health. Some libraries in this study had Jurkat cell RNA spiked in. Sequenced input: naive CD8+ T cells from blood, with Jurkat cell RNA spiked in. What the cell subset or site label conveys for this sample: FACS-sorted CD8+CD4-CCR7+CD45RA+ naive T cells.

This receptor has the CDR3 CASRNDSNQPQHL. The V and J genes are TRBV3-2 and TRBJ1-5. TRBV3-2 has pseudogene status. The CDR3 has 13 residues if both end residues are counted.